This TCR beta chain was captured by sequencing in a study of cytomegalovirus exposure and HLA in healthy donors. Researchers ran the PCR with 60 Vbeta and 13 Jbeta primers. Clones were read by immunoSEQ multiplex PCR, and TCRdb kept only the in-frame ones, dropping some. The sample carries 35,000 to 50,000 clones, approximately 80% recorded once. Germline CDR1 is SGHAT and CDR2 is FQNNGV. The length of the CDR3 is 16 residues. V gave up 4 bases and J gave up 1 base; unmatched junction bases: 4. Study results and limitations: Certain indistinguishable V segments, among them TRBV6-2 and TRBV6-3, were excluded. An analysis done earlier found most TCR beta V segments productive about 87% or about 30% of the time.

With respect to this clone: Its antigen is not identified.

Input material: PBMCs. J is TRBJ2-7 and V is TRBV11-2; 13 nucleotides align to TRBD2. The receptor comes from a man aged 25-45 years in good health and CMV-seronegative. The CDR3 protein is CASSSRTSGGSYEQYF. In nucleotides, the CDR3 is TGTGCCAGCAGCTCCAGGACTAGCGGGGGATCCTACGAGCAGTACTTC.